Below are 9 T cell receptor beta chains sequenced from a single sample in a study of T-cell memory formation after mild COVID-19. TCRdb ran MiXCR on the 5' RACE reads and lists one entry per CDR3 protein. Here the sample spans hundreds of thousands of distinct CDR3 sequences, around 27% being singletons. Material for sequencing was PBMCs or a T cell subset sorted from them (not recorded which). The receptors were sampled from an adult woman who had mild COVID-19 (a few samples of this study predate the infection). Cell type and time point are not known.

This chain links TRBV19 with TRBJ1-5; weak D call: TRBD1 (6 bases). The CDR3 sequence is 13 residues long. Germline loops: CDR1 LNHDA, CDR2 SQIVND (reference sequence). With 2 bases removed from V and 7 bases from J, the gap between germline ends came to 9 bases. CDR3 coding DNA: TGTGCCAGTAGTATACAGGGGAGCCAGCCCCAGCATTTT. Its protein is CASSIQGSQPQHF.

This clonotype was detected ten times or more. V and J are TRBV29-1 and TRBJ2-1, with TRBD1 matching 10 bases. Germline V CDR1 and CDR2: SQVTM, ANQGSEA. J was trimmed by 1 base and V by 7 bases; bases with no gene match: 4. CDR3 size: 14 residues. The CDR3 DNA follows: TGCAGCGGTCGGGACAGGGGATCCTACAATGAGCAGTTCTTC. Protein: CSGRDRGSYNEQFF.

This clonotype was counted ten times or more. This chain uses TRBV12-3 or TRBV12-4 with TRBJ2-5, with D possibly matching TRBD2 (5 bases). V lost 1 base and J 5 bases, leaving 8 bases between the germline ends. There are 13 residues in the CDR3. CDR3 region: CASSLGGKETQYF. The CDR3 region has the DNA TGTGCCAGCAGTTTAGGAGGGAAGGAGACCCAGTACTTC.

The V gene is TRBV20-1, the J gene TRBJ1-4; tentatively, D is TRBD1 (5 bases). The CDR3 is made up of 13 amino acids. In germline, CDR1 is DFQATT, CDR2 SNEGSKA (reference sequence). Trimming left V 0 bases short and J 8 bases short, with 10 bases between. CDR3 sequence reads: CSARETAGEKLFF. CDR3 nucleotides: TGCAGTGCTAGAGAAACGGCAGGGGAAAAACTGTTTTTT.

This clonotype came up a few times. V gene TRBV7-9 combines with J gene TRBJ1-1; D may be TRBD1 (5 bases). Trimming shortened V by 10 bases and J by 4 bases, and 16 bases separated the two germline ends. The CDR3 spans 13 residues. Germline-derived CDR1 and CDR2 are SEHNR and FQNEAQ (reference sequence). The CDR3 is CATNGEGTTEAFF. The CDR3 DNA sequence: TGTGCCACTAACGGGGAGGGGACCACTGAAGCTTTCTTT.

This clonotype was picked up many times. The chain links TRBV10-3 to TRBJ2-7; TRBD1 might be the D (5 bases). The CDR3 runs 14 residues. CDR1 and CDR2 from the germline V gene are ENHRY and SYGVKD. V shed 0 bases and J shed 6 bases, with 12 bases lying between them. In DNA form, the CDR3 reads TGTGCCATCAGTGAGTCGGGTCAGGGTGGCGAGCAGTACTTC. Residues: CAISESGQGGEQYF.

This clonotype was picked up a small number of times. This chain links TRBV24-1 with TRBJ2-7; D gene uncertain. The CDR3 loop spans 12 amino acids. V lost 5 bases to trimming and J lost 3 bases, with 7 bases between them. Looked up from germline, CDR1 is KGHDR and CDR2 is SFDVKD. The CDR3 sequence: CATSVLIYEQYF. The DNA for the CDR3 is TGTGCCACCAGTGTTCTAATCTACGAGCAGTACTTC.

This clonotype was seen a handful of times. This chain uses TRBV12-3 or TRBV12-4 with TRBJ2-4; no firm D call. The V gene lost 6 bases and the J gene lost 0 bases, with 9 bases spanning the gap. The CDR3 loop spans 14 amino acids. The CDR3 is CASRYLTAKNIQYF. The CDR3 DNA is TGTGCCAGCAGATACCTTACAGCCAAAAACATTCAGTACTTC.

This clonotype has a handful of counts. The chain employs TRBV12-3 or TRBV12-4 and TRBJ2-2; no clear D. The ends were cut back, 8 bases at V and 4 bases at J, with 11 bases in the middle. This CDR3 spans 13 amino acids. The CDR3 DNA reads TGTGCCAGCGTCCTAGGTGGCACCGGGGAGCTGTTTTTT. It is translated as CASVLGGTGELFF.